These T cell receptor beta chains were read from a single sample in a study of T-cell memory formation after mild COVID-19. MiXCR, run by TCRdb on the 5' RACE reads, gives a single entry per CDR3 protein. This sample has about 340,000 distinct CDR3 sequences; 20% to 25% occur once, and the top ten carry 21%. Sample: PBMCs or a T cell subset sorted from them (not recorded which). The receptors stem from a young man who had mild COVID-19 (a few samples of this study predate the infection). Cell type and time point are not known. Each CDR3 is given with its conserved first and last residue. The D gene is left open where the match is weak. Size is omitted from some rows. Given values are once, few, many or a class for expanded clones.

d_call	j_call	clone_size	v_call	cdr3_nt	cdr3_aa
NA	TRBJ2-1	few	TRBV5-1	TGCGCCAGCAGCCGTTTAGGGGCCGGAGAGCAGTTCTTC	CASSRLGAGEQFF
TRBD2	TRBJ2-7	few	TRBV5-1	TGCGCCAGCGGGACTAGCGGGACCTACGAGCAGTACTTC	CASGTSGTYEQYF
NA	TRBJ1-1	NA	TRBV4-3	TGCGCCAGCAGCCAAGAGCCGGGGCCCGCACATGAAGCTTTCTTT	CASSQEPGPAHEAFF
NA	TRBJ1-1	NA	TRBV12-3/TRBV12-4	TGTGCCAGCAGGGGACTCTACATGAACACTGAAGCTTTCTTT	CASRGLYMNTEAFF
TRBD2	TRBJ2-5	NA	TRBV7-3	TGTGCCAGCAGCTTAAGTCCCCAGCGGGGCCTCCAAGAGACCCAGTACTTC	CASSLSPQRGLQETQYF
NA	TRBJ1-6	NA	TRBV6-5	TGTGCCAGCAGTTGGGGTAATTCACCCCTCCACTTT	CASSWGNSPLHF
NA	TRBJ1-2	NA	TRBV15	TGTGCCACCAGCGTGGACCGTGGTAGGGGCTACACCTTC	CATSVDRGRGYTF
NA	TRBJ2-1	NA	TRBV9	TGTGCCAGCAGCCCTGCCTTGAATGAGCAGTTCTTC	CASSPALNEQFF
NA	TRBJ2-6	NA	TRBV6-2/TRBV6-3	TGTGCCAGCAGTCCGGGACCTCGGGCGACTGGGGCCAACGTCCTGACTTTC	CASSPGPRATGANVLTF
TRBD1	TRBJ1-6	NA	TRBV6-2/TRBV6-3	TGTGCCAGCAGTTTCCGGACAGGGAGAAGTTCACCCCTCCACTTT	CASSFRTGRSSPLHF
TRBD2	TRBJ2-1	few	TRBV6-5	TGTGCCAGCAGTTACCTAGCGGGGGGGACCAATGAGCAGTTCTTC	CASSYLAGGTNEQFF
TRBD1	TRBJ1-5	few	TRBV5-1	TGCGCCAGCAGCCTGGACAGGGACCATCAGCCCCAGCATTTT	CASSLDRDHQPQHF
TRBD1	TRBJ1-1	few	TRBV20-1	TGCAGTGCTAGGGGGACAGGATGGAACACTGAAGCTTTCTTT	CSARGTGWNTEAFF
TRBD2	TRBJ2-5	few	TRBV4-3	TGCGCCAGCAGCCAAGAAGCCGGACTAGCGGGGGGGCAAGAGACCCAGTACTTC	CASSQEAGLAGGQETQYF
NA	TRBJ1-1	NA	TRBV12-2	TGTGCAAGTCGCTTCCCTTTCTTT	CASRFPFF
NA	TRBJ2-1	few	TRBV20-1	TGCAGTGCTATTCGGCCCACCCAGGCCTACAATGAGCAGTTCTTC	CSAIRPTQAYNEQFF
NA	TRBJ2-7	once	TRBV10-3	TGTGCCATCGGCAGCTCCTACGAGCAGTACTTC	CAIGSSYEQYF
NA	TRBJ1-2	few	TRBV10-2	TGCGCCAGCAGTGAGCCAGGAAACTATGGCTACACCTTC	CASSEPGNYGYTF
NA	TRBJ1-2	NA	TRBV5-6	TGTGCCAGCAGCGGGGGGTTCGAGAGTGGCTACACCTTC	CASSGGFESGYTF
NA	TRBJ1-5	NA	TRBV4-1	TGCGCCAGCAGTCATAAACAGGACGTCGGTGGCAATCAGCCCCAGCATTTT	CASSHKQDVGGNQPQHF
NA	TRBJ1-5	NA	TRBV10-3	TGTGCCATCAGTGAGTTTGCTGACAGATCGAATCAGCCCCAGCATTTT	CAISEFADRSNQPQHF
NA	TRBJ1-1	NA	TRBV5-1	TGCGCCAGCAGCTTCCTGGGGTCCGGTAACACTGAAGCTTTCTTT	CASSFLGSGNTEAFF
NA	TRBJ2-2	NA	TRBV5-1	TGCGCCAGCAGCCGGCAGGGACCAGGGAACACCGGGGAGCTGTTTTTT	CASSRQGPGNTGELFF
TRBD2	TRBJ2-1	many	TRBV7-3	TGTGCCAGCAGCTTCGCGCTTACTAGCGGGGCCGGCCATGAGCAGTTCTTC	CASSFALTSGAGHEQFF
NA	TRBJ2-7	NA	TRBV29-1	TGCAGCGTTGTACCGCGAGGGAGAGGCTACGAGCAGTACTTC	CSVVPRGRGYEQYF
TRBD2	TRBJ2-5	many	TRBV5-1	TGCGCCAGCAGCTTGGAGGGAGGGGAGACCCAGTACTTC	CASSLEGGETQYF
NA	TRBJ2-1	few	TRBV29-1	TGCAGCGTTGAAAGGGGGGAGGGCCGGGGTGAGCAGTTCTTC	CSVERGEGRGEQFF
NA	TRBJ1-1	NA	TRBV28	TGTGCCAGCATCACTAGGGCGACAGGCCGACAGACTTTCTTT	CASITRATGRQTFF
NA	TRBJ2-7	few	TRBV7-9	TGTGCCAGCAGCACAGATACCTACGAGCAGTACTTC	CASSTDTYEQYF
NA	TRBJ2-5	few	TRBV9	TGTGCCAGCAGCGTAGACACGAAAGAGACCCAGTACTTC	CASSVDTKETQYF
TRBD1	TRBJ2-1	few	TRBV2	TGTGCCAGCAGAATTAGACAGGGCCTCGGGCAGTTCTTC	CASRIRQGLGQFF
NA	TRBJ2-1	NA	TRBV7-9	TGTGCCAGCAGCTTAGTTTGTGAGAATGAGCAGTTCTTC	CASSLVCENEQFF
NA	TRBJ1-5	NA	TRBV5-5	TGTGCCAGCAGCGGGTCCTCTGGGTATGGTCAGCCCCAGCATTTT	CASSGSSGYGQPQHF
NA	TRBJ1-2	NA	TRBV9	TGTGCCAGCAGCGTAGCTGGCGTCGGGGCCTATGGCTACACCTTC	CASSVAGVGAYGYTF
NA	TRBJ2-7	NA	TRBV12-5	TGTGCTAGTGGTTTGGACCCTCTCGGACTCGAGCAGTACTTC	CASGLDPLGLEQYF
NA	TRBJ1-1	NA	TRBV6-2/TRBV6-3	TGTGCCAGCAGTTACATTGCCCCAAGGGGGACTGAAGCTTTCTTT	CASSYIAPRGTEAFF
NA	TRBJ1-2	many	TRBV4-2	TGTGCCAGCAGCCGGGAGGGGGACCTTTATGGCTACACCTTC	CASSREGDLYGYTF
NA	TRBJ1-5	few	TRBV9	TGTGCCCGTTGGGACCGTTATTTTGGCAATCAGCCCCAGCATTTT	CARWDRYFGNQPQHF
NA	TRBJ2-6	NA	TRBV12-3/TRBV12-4	TGTGCCAGCAGCCAGACAGGACCGCCTTCTGGGGCCAACGTCCTGACTTTC	CASSQTGPPSGANVLTF
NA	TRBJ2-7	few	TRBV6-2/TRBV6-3	TGTGCCAGCAGGACTAGCTACGAGCAGTACTTC	CASRTSYEQYF
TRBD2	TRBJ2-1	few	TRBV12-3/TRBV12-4	TGTGCCAGCAGGGACGGGGGACTAGCGGGACGAAATGAGCAGTTCTTC	CASRDGGLAGRNEQFF
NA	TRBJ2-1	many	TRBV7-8	TGTGCCAGCAGCTTATCAAGTCCACAGGATTACAATGAGCAGTTCTTC	CASSLSSPQDYNEQFF
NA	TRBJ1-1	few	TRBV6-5	TGTGCCAGCAGGACAGGACCCAACACTGAAGCTTTCTTT	CASRTGPNTEAFF
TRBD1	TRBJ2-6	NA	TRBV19	TGTGCCAGTATGGGGACAGAGAAGAAATCTGGGGCCAACGTCCTGACTTTC	CASMGTEKKSGANVLTF
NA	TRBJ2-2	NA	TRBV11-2	TGTGCCAGCAGCTTAAGAGGGCACACCGGGGAGCTGTTTTTT	CASSLRGHTGELFF
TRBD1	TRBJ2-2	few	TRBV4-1	TGCGCCAGCAGCCAGGTCACAGGGGGGCTTAGCACCGGGGAGCTGTTTTTT	CASSQVTGGLSTGELFF
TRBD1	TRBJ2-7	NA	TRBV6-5	TGTGCCAGCAGTTACCAGACAGGGAATGGACAGCAGTACTTC	CASSYQTGNGQQYF
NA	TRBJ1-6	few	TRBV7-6	TGTGCCAGCAGCTTAGGAGGGCCCTACTCCTATAATTCACCCCTCCACTTT	CASSLGGPYSYNSPLHF
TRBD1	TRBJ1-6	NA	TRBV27	TGTGCCAGCAGTTTACGACAGGGTTTTGATTCACCCCTCCACTTT	CASSLRQGFDSPLHF
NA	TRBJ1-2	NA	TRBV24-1	TGTGCCACCAGTGAGGGTCGTTACGGCTACACCTTC	CATSEGRYGYTF
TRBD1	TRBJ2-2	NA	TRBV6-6	TGTGCCAGCAGTTACTCGAGGACAGGGGGCTCCGGGGAGCTGTTTTTT	CASSYSRTGGSGELFF
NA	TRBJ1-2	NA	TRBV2	TGTGCCAGCAACTTACGCCCGAGCTATGGCTACACCTTC	CASNLRPSYGYTF
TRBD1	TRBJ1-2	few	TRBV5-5	TGTGCCAGCAGCCCCTGGACAGGGGCTAACTATGGCTACACCTTC	CASSPWTGANYGYTF
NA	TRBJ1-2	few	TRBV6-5	TGTGCCAGCAGTTACAGACTGATCTATGGCTACACCTTC	CASSYRLIYGYTF
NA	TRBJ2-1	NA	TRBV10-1	TGCGCCAGCAGTGGGGTGGCGGCAAGCTCCTACAATGAGCAGTTCTTC	CASSGVAASSYNEQFF
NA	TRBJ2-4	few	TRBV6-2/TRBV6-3	TGTGCCAGCATCTATATACCGGGCCGGGCGAAAAACATTCAGTACTTC	CASIYIPGRAKNIQYF
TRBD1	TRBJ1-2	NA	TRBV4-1	TGCGCCAGCAGCCCCCGGGACAGGGGTTCTAACTATGGCTACACCTTC	CASSPRDRGSNYGYTF
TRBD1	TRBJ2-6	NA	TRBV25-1	TGTGCCAGCAGTTTCAGGACAGGAAGCTCTGGGGCCAACGTCCTGACTTTC	CASSFRTGSSGANVLTF
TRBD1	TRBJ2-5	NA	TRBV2	TGTGCCAGCACTAGGACAGGTTACCAAGAGACCCAGTACTTC	CASTRTGYQETQYF
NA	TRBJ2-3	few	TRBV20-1	TGCAGTGCTAGAGACCCGTTAAAAGGGGGGAATACGCAGTATTTT	CSARDPLKGGNTQYF